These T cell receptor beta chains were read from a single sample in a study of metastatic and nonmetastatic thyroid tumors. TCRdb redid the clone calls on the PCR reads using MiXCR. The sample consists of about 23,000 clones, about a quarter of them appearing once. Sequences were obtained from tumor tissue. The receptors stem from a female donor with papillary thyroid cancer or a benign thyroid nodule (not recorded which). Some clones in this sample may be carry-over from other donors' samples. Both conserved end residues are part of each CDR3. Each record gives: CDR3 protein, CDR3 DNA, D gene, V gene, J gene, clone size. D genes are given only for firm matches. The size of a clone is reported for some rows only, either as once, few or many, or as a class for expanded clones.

CDR3aa: CASSLDPQNTEAFF
CDR3nt: TGTGCCAGCAGCTTAGATCCACAGAACACTGAAGCTTTCTTT
d_gene: -
v_gene: TRBV6-1
j_gene: TRBJ1-1
abundance: few

CDR3aa: CAGSSGDGGQDSPLHF
CDR3nt: TGCGCCGGCAGCTCCGGGGACGGTGGGCAGGATTCACCCCTCCACTTT
d_gene: -
v_gene: TRBV5-1
j_gene: TRBJ1-6
abundance: -

CDR3aa: CASSPQGTDGNTIYF
CDR3nt: TGCGCCAGCAGTCCACAGGGGACTGATGGAAACACCATATATTTT
d_gene: TRBD1
v_gene: TRBV5-1
j_gene: TRBJ1-3
abundance: many

CDR3aa: CASSHFGQADRDTQYF
CDR3nt: TGCGCCAGCAGCCACTTTGGACAGGCGGATCGGGATACGCAGTATTTT
d_gene: TRBD1
v_gene: TRBV4-1
j_gene: TRBJ2-3
abundance: -

CDR3aa: CASRTGLLPLHF
CDR3nt: TGTGCCAGCCGGACAGGGCTCTTACCCCTCCACTTT
d_gene: TRBD1
v_gene: TRBV28
j_gene: TRBJ1-6
abundance: -

CDR3aa: CASSSIQGEAFF
CDR3nt: TGTGCCAGCTCATCCATACAGGGAGAAGCTTTCTTT
d_gene: -
v_gene: TRBV18
j_gene: TRBJ1-1
abundance: -

CDR3aa: CASMRLAGTNTGELFF
CDR3nt: TGTGCCAGTATGAGACTAGCGGGAACGAACACCGGGGAGCTGTTTTTT
d_gene: TRBD2
v_gene: TRBV19
j_gene: TRBJ2-2
abundance: once

CDR3aa: CAWSPLARQPQHF
CDR3nt: TGTGCCTGGAGTCCGTTAGCCAGGCAGCCCCAGCATTTT
d_gene: -
v_gene: TRBV30
j_gene: TRBJ1-5
abundance: -

CDR3aa: CASSSDRGGNQPQHF
CDR3nt: TGTGCCAGTAGTTCCGACAGGGGTGGCAATCAGCCCCAGCATTTT
d_gene: TRBD1
v_gene: TRBV19
j_gene: TRBJ1-5
abundance: many

CDR3aa: CSSMRCRGESPLHF
CDR3nt: TGTTCCAGCATGAGGTGCAGGGGGGAATCACCCCTCCACTTT
d_gene: TRBD1
v_gene: TRBV27
j_gene: TRBJ1-6
abundance: -

CDR3aa: CASNQAARRDYEQYF
CDR3nt: TGTGCCAGCAATCAAGCCGCAAGACGGGACTACGAGCAGTACTTC
d_gene: -
v_gene: TRBV6-2/TRBV6-3
j_gene: TRBJ2-7
abundance: medium-sized

CDR3aa: CASSKGRNYGYTF
CDR3nt: TGTGCCAGTAGTAAAGGGCGTAACTATGGCTACACCTTC
d_gene: -
v_gene: TRBV19
j_gene: TRBJ1-2
abundance: -

CDR3aa: CSARDPGPQVLDGYTF
CDR3nt: TGCAGTGCTAGAGACCCGGGGCCCCAGGTTTTAGATGGCTACACCTTC
d_gene: -
v_gene: TRBV20-1
j_gene: TRBJ1-2
abundance: medium-sized

CDR3aa: CASSYRGAGANVLTF
CDR3nt: TGTGCCAGCAGTTACCGGGGGGCCGGGGCCAACGTCCTGACTTTC
d_gene: -
v_gene: TRBV12-3/TRBV12-4
j_gene: TRBJ2-6
abundance: few

CDR3aa: CASSRVAGQNNEQFF
CDR3nt: TGTGCCAGCAGCCGCGTGGCGGGGCAAAACAATGAGCAGTTCTTC
d_gene: -
v_gene: TRBV11-1
j_gene: TRBJ2-1
abundance: medium-sized

CDR3aa: CASSLGNMGFYGQYF
CDR3nt: TGTGCCAGCAGTTTGGGGAATATGGGATTCTACGGGCAGTACTTC
d_gene: -
v_gene: TRBV12-3/TRBV12-4
j_gene: TRBJ2-7
abundance: few

CDR3aa: CSARDHGTRVYGYTF
CDR3nt: TGCAGTGCTAGAGATCATGGGACCCGGGTCTATGGCTACACCTTC
d_gene: -
v_gene: TRBV20-1
j_gene: TRBJ1-2
abundance: -

CDR3aa: CASVTGDRETQYF
CDR3nt: TGTGCCAGCGTCACAGGGGATCGAGAGACCCAGTACTTC
d_gene: TRBD1
v_gene: TRBV6-1
j_gene: TRBJ2-5
abundance: many

CDR3aa: CASTIGSGAYNEQFF
CDR3nt: TGTGCCAGTACCATCGGTAGCGGGGCCTACAATGAGCAGTTCTTC
d_gene: TRBD2
v_gene: TRBV19
j_gene: TRBJ2-1
abundance: many

CDR3aa: CATSRDDRGPVSYEQYF
CDR3nt: TGTGCCACCAGCAGAGACGACAGGGGGCCAGTCTCGTACGAGCAGTACTTC
d_gene: TRBD1
v_gene: TRBV15
j_gene: TRBJ2-7
abundance: many

CDR3aa: CASARTGVSGKLFF
CDR3nt: TGTGCCAGCGCCCGGACAGGGGTGTCTGGAAAACTGTTTTTT
d_gene: TRBD1
v_gene: TRBV2
j_gene: TRBJ1-4
abundance: many

CDR3aa: CAISEGAGNNEKLFF
CDR3nt: TGTGCCATCAGTGAGGGGGCAGGGAATAATGAAAAACTGTTTTTT
d_gene: -
v_gene: TRBV10-3
j_gene: TRBJ1-4
abundance: many

CDR3aa: CASSPLLRGGYNEQFF
CDR3nt: TGTGCCAGCAGTCCTCTCTTACGGGGGGGATACAATGAGCAGTTCTTC
d_gene: TRBD2
v_gene: TRBV27
j_gene: TRBJ2-1
abundance: many

CDR3aa: CASSPGSYGGYTF
CDR3nt: TGTGCCAGCAGCCCTGGCTCATACGGTGGCTACACCTTC
d_gene: -
v_gene: TRBV7-6
j_gene: TRBJ1-2
abundance: -

CDR3aa: CASSRVPGYGYTF
CDR3nt: TGTGCCAGCTCCCGAGTTCCCGGCTATGGCTACACCTTC
d_gene: -
v_gene: TRBV11-1
j_gene: TRBJ1-2
abundance: many

CDR3aa: CASSHGQSTEAFF
CDR3nt: TGTGCCAGCAGTCATGGACAGTCCACTGAAGCTTTCTTT
d_gene: -
v_gene: TRBV6-9
j_gene: TRBJ1-1
abundance: few

CDR3aa: CASSVGNRNNSPLHF
CDR3nt: TGTGCCAGCAGCGTAGGCAACAGGAATAATTCACCCCTCCACTTT
d_gene: -
v_gene: TRBV9
j_gene: TRBJ1-6
abundance: -

CDR3aa: CSAKTQGEKLFF
CDR3nt: TGCAGTGCTAAAACCCAGGGTGAAAAACTGTTTTTT
d_gene: -
v_gene: TRBV20-1
j_gene: TRBJ1-4
abundance: once

CDR3aa: CSATRESTDTQYF
CDR3nt: TGCAGTGCTACACGGGAGTCAACAGATACGCAGTATTTT
d_gene: -
v_gene: TRBV20-1
j_gene: TRBJ2-3
abundance: once

CDR3aa: CSARDGNGKTYEQYF
CDR3nt: TGCAGTGCTAGAGATGGGAACGGGAAGACCTACGAGCAGTACTTC
d_gene: -
v_gene: TRBV20-1
j_gene: TRBJ2-7
abundance: -

CDR3aa: CASSLDLDEQYF
CDR3nt: TGTGCCAGCAGCTTAGATCTCGACGAGCAGTACTTC
d_gene: -
v_gene: TRBV13
j_gene: TRBJ2-7
abundance: -

CDR3aa: CASGSGGAYEQYF
CDR3nt: TGTGCCAGCGGTAGCGGGGGGGCCTACGAGCAGTACTTC
d_gene: TRBD2
v_gene: TRBV3-1
j_gene: TRBJ2-7
abundance: -

CDR3aa: CASSLRTGPQEQFF
CDR3nt: TGTGCCAGCAGCTTAAGGACAGGCCCCCAAGAGCAGTTCTTC
d_gene: TRBD1
v_gene: TRBV7-9
j_gene: TRBJ2-1
abundance: many

CDR3aa: CASSPGQEDTGELFF
CDR3nt: TGTGCCAGCAGCCCGGGACAGGAGGACACCGGGGAGCTGTTTTTT
d_gene: TRBD1
v_gene: TRBV11-3
j_gene: TRBJ2-2
abundance: many

CDR3aa: CASSWPLSRSTEAFF
CDR3nt: TGTGCCAGCAGCTGGCCCTTGTCGCGCAGCACAGAAGCTTTCTTT
d_gene: -
v_gene: TRBV5-5
j_gene: TRBJ1-1
abundance: many